The 13 T cell receptor beta chains given below trace back to one sample, sequenced in a study of PD-1 blockade in classical Hodgkin lymphoma. Some clones are missing from TCRdb's copy, which holds only in-frame ones; the method was immunoSEQ multiplex PCR. The table records tens of thousands of clones, about 82% of them present only once. Every patient was affected by relapse after autologous stem cell transplantation, while exposure to brentuximab vedotin was not uniform. Sequencing used peripheral blood mononuclear cells (PBMCs), obtained at baseline. These receptors were obtained from a human donor with classical Hodgkin lymphoma.

The sample holds a few counts of this clone. V is TRBV9 and J is TRBJ1-2; 7 bases align to TRBD1. Unmatched junction bases numbered 11, after V lost 0 bases and J lost 3 bases. Germline V lookup: CDR1 SGDLS, CDR2 YYNGEE. This CDR3 is built from 17 residues. The CDR3 DNA sequence: TGTGCCAGCAGCGTAGCTTTTACCCCCGGACAGGACTATGGCTACACCTTC. Translating gives CASSVAFTPGQDYGYTF.

This chain links TRBV27 with TRBJ1-4, with D tentatively TRBD1 (6 bases). V dropped 6 bases and J dropped 8 bases, with 22 bases sitting between them. The V gene's germline CDR1 is MNHEY and CDR2 SMNVEV (reference sequence). The CDR3 extends over 16 amino acids. The chain's CDR3 is CASRFSPGEVGEKLFF. CDR3 DNA: TGTGCCAGCAGGTTTTCCCCAGGGGAGGTTGGAGAAAAACTGTTTTTT.

The count of this clone is one. V and J are TRBV28 and TRBJ2-1; D gene uncertain. Germline V gives CDR1 MDHEN, CDR2 SYDVKM. This CDR3 is 15 amino acids long. Trimming left V 4 bases short and J 0 bases short, with 10 bases between. DNA of the CDR3: TGTGCCAGCAGTTCGCTAGTCAGCTCCTACAATGAGCAGTTCTTC. Its protein is CASSSLVSSYNEQFF.

The gene calls are TRBV19 and TRBJ1-3; D perhaps matches TRBD1 (5 bases). The CDR3 covers 16 residues. The V gene lost 1 base and the J gene lost 4 bases, with 14 bases spanning the gap. Per the germline V gene, CDR1 is LNHDA and CDR2 is SQIVND (reference sequence). CDR3 sequence (DNA): TGTGCCAGTAGTATAGTGCAGGGACTCTCGGGAAACACCATATATTTT. Translation: CASSIVQGLSGNTIYF.

The V call is TRBV7-2, the J call TRBJ2-5; no definite D call. Trimming shortened V by 4 bases and J by 2 bases, and 5 bases separated the two germline ends. Germline CDR1 and CDR2: SGHTA and FQGNSA. The CDR3 totals 12 residues. The CDR3 DNA follows: TGTGCCAGCAGCTCGATTCAAGAGACCCAGTACTTC. This sequence encodes CASSSIQETQYF.

The V gene is TRBV28, the J gene TRBJ2-4; TRBD2 aligns across 7 bases. V gave up 4 bases and J gave up 6 bases; unmatched junction bases: 3. The CDR3 contains 13 residues. Germline CDR1 is MDHEN and CDR2 is SYDVKM. The CDR3 sequence is CASSWGGPNIQYF. As DNA, the CDR3 is TGTGCCAGCAGTTGGGGGGGTCCAAACATTCAGTACTTC.

The chain uses TRBV27 and TRBJ2-1; 8 nucleotides line up with TRBD2. Germline V gene data show CDR1 as MNHEY and CDR2 as SMNVEV (reference sequence). The V segment lost 3 bases and the J segment 10 bases; nucleotides outside the gene matches: 5. This CDR3 has 13 residues. CDR3 protein: CASSFQREREQFF. The CDR3 nucleotides read TGTGCCAGCAGTTTCCAGCGGGAGAGGGAGCAGTTCTTC.

The chain's CDR3 is CAISDGQRSNQPQHF. The CDR3 DNA is TGTGCCATCAGTGACGGACAACGGAGCAATCAGCCCCAGCATTTT. The chain is built from TRBV10-3 and TRBJ1-5, with D possibly being TRBD1 (5 bases). There are 15 residues in the CDR3. Per the germline V gene, CDR1 is ENHRY and CDR2 is SYGVKD. Deletions cut 3 bases from V and 1 base from J, with 10 bases between.

This chain connects TRBV9 to TRBJ2-7; 7 bases fit TRBD1. The germline CDR1 and CDR2 sequences are SGDLS and YYNGEE. V was clipped by 0 bases and J by 3 bases; unmatched bases: 6. This CDR3 comprises 15 residues. The CDR3 loop reads CASSVATGARYEQYF. The CDR3 DNA sequence: TGTGCCAGCAGCGTAGCTACAGGGGCCCGCTACGAGCAGTACTTC. The full variable domain, in which reference TRBV9 and TRBJ2-7 provide the parts outside the CDR3, is DSGVTQTPKHLITATGQRVTLRCSPRSGDLSVYWYQQSLDQGLQFLIQYYNGEERAKGNILERFSAQQFPDLHSELNLSSLELGDSALYFCASSVATGARYEQYFGPGTRLTVT.

Here the CDR3 reads CASSTAGTDNEQFF. Here the CDR3 DNA reads TGTGCCAGCAGTACGGCAGGGACGGACAATGAGCAGTTCTTC. V gene TRBV25-1 combines with J gene TRBJ2-1; D possibly uses TRBD1 or TRBD2 (5 bases each). The CDR3 runs to 14 residues. Looked up from germline, CDR1 is MGHDK and CDR2 is SYGVNS. V gave up 5 bases and J gave up 5 bases, with 13 bases separating them.

V usage is TRBV7-9 and J usage is TRBJ2-5, with no clear D. CDR3 length: 15 residues. Trimming stripped 1 base from V and 2 bases from J, with 11 bases between. CDR1 and CDR2 (germline): SEHNR, FQNEAQ (reference sequence). This chain's CDR3 is CASSLGVAGQETQYF. In DNA, the CDR3 is TGTGCCAGCAGCTTAGGGGTAGCAGGTCAAGAGACCCAGTACTTC.

This chain joins TRBV10-3 and TRBJ2-7, with TRBD1 as a possible D gene (6 bases). V was shortened by 3 bases and J by 3 bases, with 12 bases between the two germline ends. Germline lookup yields CDR1 ENHRY and CDR2 SYGVKD. This CDR3 is 14 amino acids long. The CDR3 nucleotides are TGTGCCATCAGTGAATATAGGACAGACTACGAGCAGTACTTC. This sequence encodes CAISEYRTDYEQYF.

The chain has TRBV5-4 and TRBJ1-5, with D maybe TRBD1 (5 bases). Trimming removed 0 bases from V and 4 bases from J, with 8 bases in between. The CDR3 spans 14 residues. Per the germline V gene, CDR1 is SGHNT and CDR2 is YYREEE (reference sequence). CDR3 bases: TGTGCCAGCAGCTTGGGGACAACAAATCAGCCCCAGCATTTT. Translation gives CASSLGTTNQPQHF.